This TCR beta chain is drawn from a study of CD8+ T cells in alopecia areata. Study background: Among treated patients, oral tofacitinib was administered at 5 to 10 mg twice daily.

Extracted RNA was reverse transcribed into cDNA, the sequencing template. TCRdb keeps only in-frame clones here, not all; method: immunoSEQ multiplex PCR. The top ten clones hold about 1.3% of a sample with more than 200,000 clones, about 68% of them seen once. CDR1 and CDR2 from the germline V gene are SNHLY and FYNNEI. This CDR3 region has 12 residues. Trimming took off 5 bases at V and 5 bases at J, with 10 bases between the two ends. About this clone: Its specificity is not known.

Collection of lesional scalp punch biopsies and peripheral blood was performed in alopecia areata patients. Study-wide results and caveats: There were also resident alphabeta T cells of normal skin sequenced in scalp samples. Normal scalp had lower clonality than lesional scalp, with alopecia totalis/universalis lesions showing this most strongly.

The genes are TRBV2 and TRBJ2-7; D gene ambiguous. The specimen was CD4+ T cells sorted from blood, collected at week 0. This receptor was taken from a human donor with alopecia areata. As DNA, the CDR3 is TGTGCCAGCAGTCGCCAGTCCCACGAGCAGTACTTC. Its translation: CASSRQSHEQYF.